Sequencing of this TCR beta chain was carried out in a study of CD8+CD57+ T cells in acquired aplastic anemia. About the research overall: On average, sorted CD4+ and CD8+ cells gave 3.2 ug of DNA. Whole-study findings and limits: Found in both controls and patients were approximately 31 CD8+ CDR3 sequences.

TCR beta VDJ and CDR3 profiling used genomic DNA as template. TCRdb re-called the reads with MiXCR, one entry per CDR3 protein. The profile covers approximately 200,000 distinct CDR3 sequences, with less than 70% appearing a single time and roughly 15% taken by the ten largest. J was trimmed by 5 bases and V by 1 base; bases with no gene match: 4. The CDR3 length is 14 residues. Germline CDR1 is LNHDA and CDR2 is SQIVND (reference sequence). A remark on this clonotype: Its antigen is unidentified.

Sequences were obtained from sorted CD4+, CD8+, or CD8+CD57+ T cells (not recorded which) from PBMCs. The chain links TRBV19 to TRBJ2-5, with TRBD1 identical over 7 bases. This sequence originates from a human donor in good health, serving as a control. For the CDR3, the DNA is TGTGCCAGTAGTATAGCTAGGGGGCAGGAGACCCAGTACTTC. Its protein product is CASSIARGQETQYF.